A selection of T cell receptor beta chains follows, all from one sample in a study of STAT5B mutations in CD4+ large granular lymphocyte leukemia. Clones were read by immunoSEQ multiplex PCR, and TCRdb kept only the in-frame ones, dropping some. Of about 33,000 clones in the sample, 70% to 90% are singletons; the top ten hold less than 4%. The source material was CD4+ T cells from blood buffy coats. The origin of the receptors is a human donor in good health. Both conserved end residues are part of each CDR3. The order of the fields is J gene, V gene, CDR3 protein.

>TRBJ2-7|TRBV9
CASSARDSSLEQYF
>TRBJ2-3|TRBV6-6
CASSYSMGKSTDTQYF
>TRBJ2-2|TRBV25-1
CASMKSNTGELFF
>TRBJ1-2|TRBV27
CASSLTGAYGYTF
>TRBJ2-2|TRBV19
CASTDFANTGELFF
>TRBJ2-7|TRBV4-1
CASSQDVGREQYF
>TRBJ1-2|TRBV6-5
CASSYSGGREEGYTF
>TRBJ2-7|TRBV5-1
CASSLARMDGVTYEQYF
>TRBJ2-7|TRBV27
CASRAGFHGPF
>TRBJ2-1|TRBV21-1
CASETDPNEQFF
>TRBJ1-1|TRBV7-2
CASSAPQGGNTEAFF
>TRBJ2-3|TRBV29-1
CSAGLAGDTQYF
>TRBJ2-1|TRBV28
CASSLVPLYNEQFF
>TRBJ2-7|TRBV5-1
CASSLGEGRHEQYF
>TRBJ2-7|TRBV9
CAGSPGDLYEQYF
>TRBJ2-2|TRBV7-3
CASSLRPRGELFF
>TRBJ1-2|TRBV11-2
CASSPTEGAWGYTF
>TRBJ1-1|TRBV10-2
CASSDPQMNTEAFF
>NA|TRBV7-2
CASSLRGTRTGAYEQYF
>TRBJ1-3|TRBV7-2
CASSLVAGSGNTIYF
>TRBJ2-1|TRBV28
CASRPGTPNEQFF
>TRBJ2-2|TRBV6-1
CASSVETRNTGELFF
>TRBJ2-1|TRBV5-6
CASSPGQGAFNEQFF
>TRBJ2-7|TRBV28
CASSLPRFTYEQYF
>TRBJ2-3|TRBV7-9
CASSLLAWGSTDTQYF
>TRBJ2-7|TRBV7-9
CASSLAGSSYEQYF
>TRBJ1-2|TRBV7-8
CASSQSPGTGGGYTF
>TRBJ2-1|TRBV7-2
CATGLAGGTEQFF
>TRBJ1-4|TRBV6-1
CASSALGTDEKLFF